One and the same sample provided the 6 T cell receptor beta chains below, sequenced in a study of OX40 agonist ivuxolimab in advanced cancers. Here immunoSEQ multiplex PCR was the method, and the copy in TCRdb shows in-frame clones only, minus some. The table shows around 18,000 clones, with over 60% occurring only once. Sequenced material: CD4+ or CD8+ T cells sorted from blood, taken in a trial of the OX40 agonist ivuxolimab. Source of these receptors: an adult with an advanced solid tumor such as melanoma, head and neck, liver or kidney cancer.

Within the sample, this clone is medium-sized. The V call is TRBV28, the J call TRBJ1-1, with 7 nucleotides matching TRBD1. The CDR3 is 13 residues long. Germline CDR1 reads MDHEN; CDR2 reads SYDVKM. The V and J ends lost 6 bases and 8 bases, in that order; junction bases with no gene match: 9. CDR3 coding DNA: TGTGCCAGCAGCTTAGGGCCAGGGGGAGAAGCTTTCTTT. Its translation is CASSLGPGGEAFF.

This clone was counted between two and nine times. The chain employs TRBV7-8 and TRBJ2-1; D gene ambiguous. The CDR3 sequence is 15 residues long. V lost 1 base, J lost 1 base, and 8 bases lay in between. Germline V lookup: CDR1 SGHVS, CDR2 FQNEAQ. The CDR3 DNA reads TGTGCCAGCAGCTTAGTTGGGAATTCCTACAATGAGCAGTTCTTC. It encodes CASSLVGNSYNEQFF.

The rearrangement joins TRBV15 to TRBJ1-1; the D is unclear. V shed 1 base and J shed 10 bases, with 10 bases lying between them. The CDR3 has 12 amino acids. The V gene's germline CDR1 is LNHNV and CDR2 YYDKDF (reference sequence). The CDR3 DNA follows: TGTGCCACCAGCAGAGGTCGAGAGGGAGCTTTCTTT. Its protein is CATSRGREGAFF.

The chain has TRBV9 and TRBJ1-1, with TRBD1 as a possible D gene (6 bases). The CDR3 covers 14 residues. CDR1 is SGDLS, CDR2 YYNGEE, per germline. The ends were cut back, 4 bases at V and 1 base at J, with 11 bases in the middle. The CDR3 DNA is TGTGCCAGCAGCCGCAAGACAGGGAACACTGAAGCTTTCTTT. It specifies CASSRKTGNTEAFF.

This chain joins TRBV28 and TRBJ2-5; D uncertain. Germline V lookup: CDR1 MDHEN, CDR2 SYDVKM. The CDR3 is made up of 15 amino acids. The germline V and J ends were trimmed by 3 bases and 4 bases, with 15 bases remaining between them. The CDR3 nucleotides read TGTGCCAGCAGTTTCGAGGCTCCCGGGTTAGAGACCCAGTACTTC. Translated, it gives CASSFEAPGLETQYF.

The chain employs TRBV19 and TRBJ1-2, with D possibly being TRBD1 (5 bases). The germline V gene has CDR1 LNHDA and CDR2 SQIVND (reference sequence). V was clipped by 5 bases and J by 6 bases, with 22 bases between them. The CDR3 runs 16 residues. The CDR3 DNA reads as TGTGCCAGTAGTTCGGGTCCGGCGGCCATCAGGGATGGCTACACCTTC. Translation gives CASSSGPAAIRDGYTF.